This T cell receptor beta chain emerged from a study of shared clonotypes between healthy human individuals. Study results and limitations: At large depth, rarefaction still showed sorted-subset sequencing to be incomplete.

V was shortened by 3 bases and J by 4 bases, with 14 bases between the two germline ends. CDR1 and CDR2 from the germline V gene are SGDLS and YYNGEE. This CDR3 has 15 amino acids. Across several immunoSEQ plates, the genomic DNA of each subset was split evenly. In the source study's methods: ImmunoSEQ supplied junction-only sequences lacking quality scores, so filtering was different. Here immunoSEQ multiplex PCR was the method, and the copy in TCRdb shows in-frame clones only, minus some. V and J calls and clone size are copied from that table; D and trimming were computed from the DNA. The table has 950,000 to 1,100,000 clones, around 75% seen once. A remark on this clone: Antigen specificity is unknown.

The TCR comes from a man younger than 30 in good health. The V call is TRBV9, the J call TRBJ2-1; TRBD2 is a possible D gene (6 bases). The sample taken for sequencing was memory CD4+ T cells sorted from blood. The subset here: CD45RA-negative fraction. This CDR3 reads CASSAGLQHYNEQFF. CDR3 DNA: TGTGCCAGCAGCGCGGGACTCCAACATTACAATGAGCAGTTCTTC. The whole variable domain, remainder taken from reference TRBV9 and TRBJ2-1, is DSGVTQTPKHLITATGQRVTLRCSPRSGDLSVYWYQQSLDQGLQFLIQYYNGEERAKGNILERFSAQQFPDLHSELNLSSLELGDSALYFCASSAGLQHYNEQFFGPGTRLTVL.